The 24 T cell receptor beta chains presented below share a single source sample, sequenced in a study of blood T cell repertoires in COVID-19. Profiling relied on immunoSEQ multiplex PCR, and the TCRdb table lists in-frame clones only, not all of them. The sample holds approximately 200,000 clones, roughly four fifths seen once. The source material was peripheral blood. These receptor sequences come from a woman between 45 and 60 years old with acute or convalescent COVID-19.

This sequence joins TRBV25-1 and TRBJ1-5; unclear D gene. Trimming shortened V by 3 bases and J by 7 bases, and 7 bases separated the two germline ends. The length of the CDR3 is 12 residues. The germline V gene encodes CDR1 MGHDK and CDR2 SYGVNS. The CDR3 region is CASSEAGQPQHF. The CDR3 bases are TGTGCCAGCAGTGAGGCGGGGCAGCCCCAGCATTTT. Supplemented by reference TRBV25-1 and TRBJ1-5, the full variable domain reads EADIYQTPRYLVIGTGKKITLECSQTMGHDKMYWYQQDPGMELHLIHYSYGVNSTEKGDLSSESTVSRIRTEHFPLTLESARPSHTSQYLCASSEAGQPQHFGDGTRLSIL.

In its sample, this clone ranks as medium-sized (0.01 to 0.1%). The CDR3, as DNA: TGTGCCAGCAGCCAAAGAGACAGGGCGGCGGGCTACACCTTC. The encoded protein is CASSQRDRAAGYTF. The V gene is TRBV7-8, the J gene TRBJ1-2; the match to TRBD1 covers 7 bases. CDR1 is SGHVS, CDR2 FQNEAQ, per germline. V gave up 5 bases and J gave up 8 bases; unmatched junction bases: 11. This CDR3 spans 14 amino acids.

J is TRBJ2-7 and V is TRBV4-1; tentatively, D is TRBD1 (7 bases). The CDR3 length is 16 residues. V was cut by 4 bases and J by 5 bases, with 21 bases left in between. The germline V gene has CDR1 MGHRA and CDR2 YSYEKL. As DNA, the CDR3 is TGCGCCAGCAGCCCCCGTATATTAGGAGGGGGCGACGAGCAGTACTTC. Its translation is CASSPRILGGGDEQYF.

This clone was found a few times. The chain is built from TRBV5-8 and TRBJ1-5; 7 bases match TRBD1. Germline CDR1 reads SGHTS; CDR2 reads YDEGEE. After removal of 7 bases from V and 0 bases from J, the junction contained 13 bases not matched to a gene. The CDR3 length is 17 residues. The CDR3 is CASSPGGDSYSNQPQHF. The DNA for the CDR3 is TGTGCCAGCTCCCCCGGGGGGGACAGCTATAGCAATCAGCCCCAGCATTTT.

V and J are TRBV5-1 and TRBJ1-2, with D possibly being TRBD1 (5 bases). The CDR3 length is 15 residues. Trimming removed 1 base at V and 0 bases at J, with 10 bases between. CDR1 and CDR2 from the germline V gene are SGHRS and YFSETQ. CDR3 loop: CASSLMAGPNYGYTF. In DNA form, the CDR3 reads TGCGCCAGCAGCTTGATGGCAGGGCCTAACTATGGCTACACCTTC.

The gene calls are TRBV27 and TRBJ2-1; TRBD2 aligns across 7 bases. From germline, CDR1 is MNHEY and CDR2 SMNVEV (reference sequence). V lost 6 bases to trimming and J lost 2 bases; unmatched junction nucleotides: 7. CDR3 length equals 15 residues. The CDR3 here is CASRLSGAPYNEQFF. The CDR3 DNA reads TGTGCCAGCAGATTAAGCGGGGCACCCTACAATGAGCAGTTCTTC.

This clone was seen only once. The chain links TRBV7-9 to TRBJ2-1; D remains ambiguous. The germline gives CDR1 SEHNR, CDR2 FQNEAQ (reference sequence). V dropped 6 bases and J dropped 12 bases, with 15 bases sitting between them. The CDR3 spans 12 residues. The CDR3 coding sequence is TGTGCCAGCAGGGCCACGGGTTTCGGGCAGTTCTTC. It yields the protein CASRATGFGQFF.

The chain links TRBV3-1 (or the pseudogene TRBV3-2) to TRBJ2-1, with 9 bases aligning to TRBD2. The CDR3 spans 17 residues. The trim removed 2 bases at V and 2 bases at J, leaving 7 bases unmatched. CDR1 LGHDT and CDR2 YNNKEL come from the germline V gene (reference sequence). The CDR3 DNA follows: TGTGCCAGCAGCCAAACCGCGGGGGGGGTAACCTACAATGAGCAGTTCTTC. This translates into CASSQTAGGVTYNEQFF.

The gene calls are TRBV7-6 and TRBJ2-5; 8 bases are a match to TRBD1. The trim removed 1 base at V and 2 bases at J, leaving 3 bases unmatched. CDR3 length: 15 amino acids. CDR1 is SGHVS and CDR2 is FNYEAQ in the germline V gene. In nucleotides, the CDR3 is TGTGCCAGCAGCTTAGTTGGACAGGGTCAAGAGACCCAGTACTTC. It translates to CASSLVGQGQETQYF.

The rearrangement links TRBV27 to TRBJ2-1, with 7 bases lining up with TRBD2. V lost 6 bases, J lost 8 bases, and 13 bases stayed unmatched. Germline CDR1 MNHEY, CDR2 SMNVEV (reference sequence). The CDR3 is made up of 15 amino acids. The CDR3 DNA reads TGTGCCAGCAGCTCAACAGCGGGGACTATCCATGAGCAGTTCTTC. This encodes CASSSTAGTIHEQFF.

This clone was counted a few times. The chain uses TRBV20-1 and TRBJ2-7; 9 bases fit TRBD1. The CDR3 extends over 11 amino acids. The germline gives CDR1 DFQATT, CDR2 SNEGSKA (reference sequence). CDR3 in amino acids: CGTGNSYEQYF. The CDR3 region has the DNA TGCGGGACAGGGAACTCCTACGAGCAGTACTTC.

The gene calls are TRBV3-1 (or the pseudogene TRBV3-2) and TRBJ2-1; 8 bases agree with TRBD2. The CDR3 is 17 amino acids. The germline CDR1 and CDR2 sequences are LGHDT and YNNKEL (reference sequence). With 1 base clipped from V and 4 bases from J, the junction kept 9 bases outside the gene matches. CDR3 sequence: CASSQGRGTRVYNEQFF. The DNA of the CDR3 is TGTGCCAGCAGCCAAGGTCGCGGGACTAGGGTGTACAATGAGCAGTTCTTC.

This clone was recorded only once. This rearrangement joins TRBV6-6 to TRBJ1-1, with 11 bases lining up with TRBD1. Per germline, CDR1 MNHNY and CDR2 SVGAGI (reference sequence). V dropped 5 bases and J dropped 6; count of bases not matched to a gene: 2. CDR3 length equals 13 residues. In DNA form, the CDR3 reads TGTGCCAGCAGTGGGACAGGGGGATCTGAAGCTTTCTTT. This sequence encodes CASSGTGGSEAFF.

V usage is TRBV5-1 and J usage is TRBJ2-7; a weak D match, TRBD2 (6 bases). Looked up from germline, CDR1 is SGHRS and CDR2 is YFSETQ. V lost 5 bases to trimming and J lost 3 bases, with 18 bases between them. The CDR3 length is 15 residues. The CDR3 nucleotides read TGCGCCAGCAGAACCGGGACTGATCGGAGCTACGAGCAGTACTTC. The encoded protein is CASRTGTDRSYEQYF.

CDR3 nucleotide sequence: TGTGCCAGCAGTTGGAAGGGGTGGCGACAGCCCCAGCATTTT. Encoded protein: CASSWKGWRQPQHF. The V and J genes are TRBV28 and TRBJ1-5, with a tentative D call TRBD1 (5 bases). Germline V gives CDR1 MDHEN, CDR2 SYDVKM. Trimming pared 4 bases from V and 7 bases from J, leaving 14 bases between. There are 14 residues in the CDR3.

The chain couples TRBV3-1 (or the pseudogene TRBV3-2) to TRBJ1-2; TRBD1 aligns across 10 bases. Germline-derived CDR1 and CDR2 are LGHDT and YNNKEL (reference sequence). The CDR3 sequence is 14 residues long. Unmatched junction bases numbered 7, after V lost 5 bases and J lost 7 bases. For the CDR3, the DNA is TGTGCCAGCAGCGGGACAGGGGATCGGGGTGGCTACACCTTC. Its translation is CASSGTGDRGGYTF.

The J gene is TRBJ2-5, the V gene TRBV11-2; 10 bases line up with TRBD2. The junction had 10 bases not matched to a gene; V was cut back by 1 base and J by 5 bases. The CDR3 contains 17 residues. Germline-derived CDR1 and CDR2 are SGHAT and FQNNGV. The CDR3 coding sequence is TGTGCCAGCAGCTTAGGGGCTAGCGGGAGAGGCGGGGAGACCCAGTACTTC. This translates into CASSLGASGRGGETQYF.

This clone was recorded a few times. V gene TRBV5-1 combines with J gene TRBJ2-1; no definite D call. CDR3 length: 14 amino acids. The ends were cut back, 4 bases at V and 5 bases at J, with 13 bases in the middle. Per the germline V gene, CDR1 is SGHRS and CDR2 is YFSETQ. CDR3 DNA sequence: TGCGCCAGCAGCCTCGGTCATCAAGACAATGAGCAGTTCTTC. It yields the protein CASSLGHQDNEQFF.

This chain connects TRBV6-5 to TRBJ2-7; D ambiguous. This CDR3 region has 13 residues. The germline V and J ends were trimmed by 2 bases and 2 bases, with 7 bases remaining between them. Germline V lookup: CDR1 MNHEY, CDR2 SVGAGI. The CDR3 bases are TGTGCCAGCAGTTACCAGCGCGCCTACGAGCAGTACTTC. Its translation is CASSYQRAYEQYF.

This chain connects TRBV6-2 or TRBV6-3 to TRBJ2-2; 13 nucleotides align to TRBD2. The CDR3 is 15 amino acids. Trimming removed 5 bases from V and 6 bases from J; junction bases left unmatched: 3. Germline V gene data show CDR1 as MNHEY and CDR2 as SVGEGT. The DNA for the CDR3 is TGTGCCAGCAGTCGGACTAGCGGGGGAGCCGGGGAGCTGTTTTTT. Amino acid sequence: CASSRTSGGAGELFF.

This clone is a singleton in its sample. The chain recombines TRBV19 with TRBJ1-6; TRBD1 matches at 9 bases. The CDR3 length is 15 residues. Germline V lookup: CDR1 LNHDA, CDR2 SQIVND (reference sequence). The trim removed 4 bases at V and 10 bases at J, leaving 8 bases unmatched. The CDR3 reads CASSTRQGGSSPLHF. CDR3 DNA: TGTGCCAGTAGTACCCGACAGGGGGGGAGCTCACCCCTCCACTTT.

This clone occurred many times. The J gene is TRBJ1-3, the V gene TRBV4-3; D possibly corresponds to TRBD1 (5 bases). The CDR3 covers 16 residues. With 3 bases removed from V and 4 bases from J, the gap between germline ends came to 16 bases. Germline V gene lookup returns CDR1 LGHNA and CDR2 YSLEER. CDR3 bases: TGCGCCAGCAGCCAGGGGGAGGACTGGGCCGGAAACACCATATATTTT. As protein: CASSQGEDWAGNTIYF.

V gene TRBV24-1 combines with J gene TRBJ2-3; possibly TRBD2 for D (5 bases). Trimming removed 4 bases at V and 6 bases at J, with 13 bases between. CDR3 length equals 14 residues. Germline V CDR1 and CDR2: KGHDR, SFDVKD. DNA for the CDR3: TGTGCCACCAGTGACCCCACTAGTTTGGATACGCAGTATTTT. Translation gives CATSDPTSLDTQYF.

The chain has TRBV5-1 and TRBJ2-7; the match to TRBD1 covers 11 bases. The V gene end was trimmed by 4 bases and the J gene end by 7 bases; junction bases not matched to a gene: 7. The germline gives CDR1 SGHRS, CDR2 YFSETQ. The CDR3 is 14 amino acids. CDR3 protein: CASSIGQGAGEQYF. In DNA, the CDR3 is TGCGCCAGCAGCATCGGACAGGGGGCAGGGGAGCAGTACTTC.